This T cell receptor (beta chain) was recovered during a study of blood T cell repertoires in COVID-19. Overall study context: PBMCs, B-cell-depleted T cells, or T cells provided the cDNA or gDNA that made up the material.

Recruited during active infection, patients (from Seattle) were subsequently followed longitudinally. Using immunoSEQ multiplex PCR, the repertoire was profiled, and TCRdb retains in-frame clones only, with some absent. The profile covers more than 300,000 clones, with around 87% appearing a single time and around 0.97% taken by the ten largest. This CDR3 comprises 13 residues. V lost 8 bases, J lost 6 bases, and 16 bases lay in between. The V gene's germline CDR1 is MNHEY and CDR2 SVGAGI. This receptor was obtained from a middle-aged woman with COVID-19, enrolled during active disease. Sequenced: peripheral blood. The J gene is TRBJ1-1, the V gene TRBV6-5, with D unclear. This chain's CDR3 is CASRRTVRAEAFF. The CDR3 coding sequence is TGTGCCAGCCGAAGAACAGTGCGGGCTGAAGCTTTCTTT.